Here is one T cell receptor (beta chain) with its context. This clonotype was picked up many times. Which antigen it targets is not known. No base qualities exist here, and no much larger clone lies one base off it. This specimen comes from a study of T cells in Graves' hyperthyroidism and ophthalmopathy (dated by TCRdb to between 2019 and 2020). Regarding the complete study: Peripheral blood was sampled at the time of initial diagnosis, prior to any treatment. Once sampling was done, hyperthyroidism patients were given methimazole at a starting dose of 30 mg daily, whereas ophthalmopathy patients were given high-dose intravenous methylprednisolone. Prospective prediction of ophthalmopathy was tested in an independent validation cohort consisting of about 19 hyperthyroidism patients and about 17 patients who later progressed to ophthalmopathy. TCR V-J signatures able to tell the groups apart were searched for in a discovery cohort of some 97 patients, of whom fewer than 45 had Graves' ophthalmopathy and about 60 had stable Graves' hyperthyroidism. In addition, the study compared T-cell repertoires in thyroid tissue and in blood from over 5 Graves' hyperthyroidism patients. The paper reports TCR Vbeta CDR3 sequencing of 130 to 150 peripheral blood samples: approximately 43 ophthalmopathy, under 85 hyperthyroidism and around 17 progressor patients. The 100 discovery patients were divided at random into training and test sets in a 7:3 ratio.

Paper-wide results and their limitations: Sample size was not statistically predetermined, and investigators were not blinded to group allocation. In cross-validation, a model built on a 13 V-J signature told ophthalmopathy apart from stable hyperthyroidism with approximately 91% sensitivity and approximately 81% specificity, and in testing the same model reached 80%/75%. Most expanded thyroid clonotypes (frequency above 0.001) were also found in blood, which suggests that blood repertoires may mirror thyroid immune responses. In validation, the model predicted progression to ophthalmopathy with 60% to 71% sensitivity and around 72% specificity, a median of around 6.6 months before onset.

The CDR3 starts with the cysteine, ends with the phenylalanine, and has 15 residues. Only CDR3 DNA is held: 45 bases, read in frame from base 1. V drops 2 bases and J drops 6 bases, leaving 16 bases in between. CDR1 is given as MDHEN and CDR2 as SYDVKM, both from the germline V gene. Ophthalmopathy patients had moderately to severely active disease, with a Clinical Activity Score of 3 or more, a NOSPECS grade of 4 or more, and a disease duration of less than 3 months. The study excluded patients with uncontrolled infections, other autoimmune diseases, pregnancy or lactation. Diagnoses were established on the basis of clinical symptoms, serum thyroxine and TRAb, thyroid ultrasound, and orbital computed tomography. PBMCs were isolated from roughly 10 ml of fresh peripheral blood by Ficoll-Paque density gradient centrifugation. Trizol reagent was used to extract total RNA, and RNA quality was then checked on an Agilent 2100 Bioanalyzer.

TCR beta CDR3 regions were amplified from RNA transcripts. The TCR CDR3 was subjected to a first round of RT-PCR using the HTBI primer set and the Qiagen OneStep RT-PCR kit. A second multiplex PCR round built the libraries, followed by size selection and purification. Paired-end sequencing of the libraries was performed with 100 bp reads on an Illumina HiSeq2000. Under the source paper's analysis protocol: SOAPnuke was used to process the raw data, throwing out any read that contained adapters or uncalled bases, had a mean Phred below 15, or lacked an exact constant-primer or identifier match. High-quality paired reads were merged using COPE v1.2.5, and each unique nucleotide sequence was defined as a clonotype. Clonotypes were aligned to IMGT TRBV, TRBD and TRBJ reference segments using MiTCR v1.1. The analysis included only V-J combinations with a frequency above 0.0001, which together covered roughly 99% of the repertoires. The TCS score was defined as F50 (clonal expansion) divided by E x V (chaos), with BLOSUM62-based TCRdist calculated between CDR3 peptides within each V-J. Welch's t-statistics and random forest reduced 500 to 650 V-J features to 10 to 15, which were used in a naive Bayes classifier (R e1071). TCRdb ran its own pipeline on the public reads, namely fastp trimming at Q25 and MiXCR clone calling, and kept in-frame beta chains. Identical CDR3 proteins give one entry, which carries the most common genes and DNA. The V and J calls, along with clone size, are taken from TCRdb and not from the paper's own processing. The sample profile shows about 500,000 distinct CDR3 sequences; under 20% of them were found once. The ten largest account for approximately 18% of the sample.

The TCR was taken from a woman between 18 and 29 years old with Graves' ophthalmopathy. The sample was blood. The chain is assembled from TRBV28 and TRBJ2-5; possibly the D gene is TRBD2, per 6 matching bases. The encoded CDR3 is CASSLEGGNRKTQYF. Read as DNA, the sequence is TGTGCCAGCAGTTTAGAGGGCGGGAATCGGAAGACCCAGTACTTC.